This TCR beta chain derives from a study of blood T cell repertoires in COVID-19. For the study at large: The samples span acute and convalescent COVID-19 from the United States, Italy and Spain.

Methods used by the authors: Amplification of reference gene primers provided the estimated nucleated cell counts. Clones were read by immunoSEQ multiplex PCR, and TCRdb kept only the in-frame ones, dropping some. For V, J and clone size, that table is used; D and trimming come from the DNA. The sample lists about 140,000 clones, roughly 86% seen once, with 10% to 13% in the top ten. V was pared by 6 bases and J by 0 bases, with 4 bases of the junction left unmatched. Germline V lookup: CDR1 MNHEY, CDR2 SVGAGI. This CDR3 spans 14 amino acids. This sequence originates from a man between 50 and 59 years old with active or convalescent COVID-19. Sequencing was done on a sample of peripheral blood. This chain joins TRBV6-5 and TRBJ2-7; 8 nucleotides align to TRBD2. CDR3 DNA: TGTGCCAGCAGGGCTAGCGGGTCCTCCTACGAGCAGTACTTC. Translation: CASRASGSSYEQYF.